These T cell receptor beta chains were read from a single sample in a study of OX40 agonist ivuxolimab in advanced cancers. This table comes from immunoSEQ multiplex PCR, and its TCRdb copy is limited to in-frame clones, with some not included. The table lists more than 75,000 clones, around 84% of them singletons. Sequences were derived from CD4+ or CD8+ T cells sorted from blood, sampled in a trial of the OX40 agonist ivuxolimab. All receptors derive from an adult with an advanced solid tumor such as melanoma, head and neck, liver or kidney cancer. Each CDR3 is given with its conserved first and last residue. Fields, in order: J gene, clone size, D gene, V gene, CDR3 DNA, CDR3 protein. D genes are given only for firm matches. The size entry is marked missing in some rows and otherwise reads once, few, many or a size class.

J: TRBJ2-5; size: .; D: .; V: TRBV27; DNA: TGTGCCAGCAGAGACGGGGGCGGGGAGACCCAGTACTTC; CDR3: CASRDGGGETQYF
J: TRBJ2-1; size: .; D: .; V: TRBV4-3; DNA: TGCGCCAGCAGCCTCACAGCATCTTCCAATGAGCAGTTCTTC; CDR3: CASSLTASSNEQFF
J: TRBJ1-2; size: once; D: TRBD1; V: TRBV27; DNA: TGTGCCAGCAGCGGACAGGCCAACTATGGCTACACCTTC; CDR3: CASSGQANYGYTF
J: TRBJ1-1; size: .; D: TRBD1; V: TRBV10-3; DNA: TGTGCCATCAGGGGACAGGGGGGAACTGAAGCTTTCTTT; CDR3: CAIRGQGGTEAFF
J: TRBJ1-5; size: .; D: .; V: TRBV18; DNA: TGTGCCAGCTCACCGACCAGCAATCAGCCCCAGCATTTT; CDR3: CASSPTSNQPQHF
J: TRBJ2-7; size: .; D: .; V: TRBV5-6; DNA: TGTGCCAGCAGCTCCCGGACGGGCGAGCAGTACTTC; CDR3: CASSSRTGEQYF
J: TRBJ1-2; size: .; D: TRBD1; V: TRBV5-4; DNA: TGTGCCAGCAGCTATGACAGGGGGGTCAGCGGCTACACCTTC; CDR3: CASSYDRGVSGYTF
J: TRBJ1-6; size: .; D: TRBD1; V: TRBV10-1; DNA: TGCGCCAGCAAACCCTCGGGACAGGGGAATTCACCCCTCCACTTT; CDR3: CASKPSGQGNSPLHF
J: TRBJ2-3; size: .; D: .; V: TRBV5-6; DNA: TGTGCCAGCAGCCTCTATGACCACCGCCAAGGTACGCAGTATTTT; CDR3: CASSLYDHRQGTQYF
J: TRBJ2-1; size: .; D: .; V: TRBV4-1; DNA: TGCGCCAGCAGCCAAGATTGGCGGGGAAGGTATGAGCAGTTCTTC; CDR3: CASSQDWRGRYEQFF
J: TRBJ2-5; size: .; D: .; V: TRBV7-8; DNA: TGTGCCAGCAGCTTAGGGGGGGGCCCAGGGGAGACCCAGTACTTC; CDR3: CASSLGGGPGETQYF
J: TRBJ1-2; size: .; D: .; V: TRBV11-2; DNA: TGTGCCAGCAGCTTATCGATCGATGGCTACACCTTC; CDR3: CASSLSIDGYTF
J: TRBJ2-1; size: .; D: .; V: TRBV7-2; DNA: TGTGCCAGCAGTCAAGAGGTGTCCCTACACGTGGGCAATGAGCAGTTCTTC; CDR3: CASSQEVSLHVGNEQFF
J: TRBJ1-5; size: .; D: .; V: TRBV5-1; DNA: TGCGCCAGCAGCTTGGGATCAGGTGCAGGTCAGCCCCAGCATTTT; CDR3: CASSLGSGAGQPQHF
J: TRBJ1-5; size: .; D: TRBD1; V: TRBV5-1; DNA: TGCGCCAGCAGCCCGACAGGGGCTGGGGTGGAGCCCCAGCATTTT; CDR3: CASSPTGAGVEPQHF
J: TRBJ1-2; size: once; D: .; V: TRBV6-5; DNA: TGTGCCAGCAGTAAGTCCAGTGGCTACACCTTC; CDR3: CASSKSSGYTF
J: TRBJ1-4; size: once; D: .; V: TRBV29-1; DNA: TGCGCGGGTGGAGGGGCTAATGAAAAACTGTTTTTT; CDR3: CAGGGANEKLFF
J: TRBJ1-1; size: once; D: .; V: TRBV9; DNA: TGTGCCAGCAGCGTACGAAGGGACACTGAAGCTTTCTTT; CDR3: CASSVRRDTEAFF
J: TRBJ2-1; size: .; D: TRBD2; V: TRBV29-1; DNA: TGCAGCGCCAGCGGGGGCTCCTACAATGAGCAGTTCTTC; CDR3: CSASGGSYNEQFF
J: TRBJ2-3; size: .; D: .; V: TRBV18; DNA: TGTGCCAGCTCACCCACCACAGATACGCAGTATTTT; CDR3: CASSPTTDTQYF
J: TRBJ2-3; size: .; D: .; V: TRBV5-1; DNA: TGCGCCAGCAGCCAAGACAGTCAGGCAGATACGCAGTATTTT; CDR3: CASSQDSQADTQYF
J: TRBJ1-3; size: .; D: .; V: TRBV2; DNA: TGTGCCAGCAGTCGGAGCTCTGGAAACACCATATATTTT; CDR3: CASSRSSGNTIYF
J: TRBJ2-1; size: few; D: TRBD2; V: TRBV4-1; DNA: TGCGCCAGCAGCCAAGTGGGGCTAGCGGGGCGCAATGAGCAGTTCTTC; CDR3: CASSQVGLAGRNEQFF
J: TRBJ2-7; size: .; D: .; V: TRBV7-2; DNA: TGTGCCAGCAGCTTAGATCGGTCAAGCTCCTACGAGCAGTACTTC; CDR3: CASSLDRSSSYEQYF
J: TRBJ2-3; size: .; D: .; V: TRBV5-1; DNA: TGCGCCAGCAGCTTGACAGGAGGGAACACAGATACGCAGTATTTT; CDR3: CASSLTGGNTDTQYF
J: TRBJ2-1; size: .; D: TRBD2; V: TRBV2; DNA: TGTGCCAGCAGTGAAATCAGGCTAGCGGGGGAGGCTGAGCAGTTCTTC; CDR3: CASSEIRLAGEAEQFF
J: TRBJ1-2; size: .; D: TRBD1; V: TRBV5-4; DNA: TGTGCCGGGGGAACCGGACAGGAATATGGCTACACCTTC; CDR3: CAGGTGQEYGYTF
J: TRBJ1-4; size: .; D: .; V: TRBV5-6; DNA: TGTGCCAGCAGCTTGCGGAGGGGTAATGAAAAACTGTTTTTT; CDR3: CASSLRRGNEKLFF
J: TRBJ2-3; size: few; D: .; V: TRBV28; DNA: TGTGCCAGCAGCCCCTTGTGGGAAACTAGCACAGATACGCAGTATTTT; CDR3: CASSPLWETSTDTQYF
J: TRBJ1-4; size: .; D: .; V: TRBV25-1; DNA: TGTGCCAGCAGTGAATACTGGGCCGAGGGCCAGACTAATGAAAAACTGTTTTTT; CDR3: CASSEYWAEGQTNEKLFF
J: TRBJ2-3; size: .; D: TRBD2; V: TRBV6-5; DNA: TGTGCCAGCAGTTACGCTAGCGGGGGGCAGGCCGATACGCAGTATTTT; CDR3: CASSYASGGQADTQYF
J: TRBJ2-7; size: once; D: TRBD1; V: TRBV25-1; DNA: TGTGCCAGCAGTGAATATAGGGGACTGACAGGGGCCGAGTACGAGCAGTACTTC; CDR3: CASSEYRGLTGAEYEQYF
J: TRBJ2-2; size: .; D: TRBD1; V: TRBV5-1; DNA: TGCGCCAGCAGCTCAGGGACAGGGGGTAACACCGGGGAGCTGTTTTTT; CDR3: CASSSGTGGNTGELFF
J: TRBJ1-2; size: .; D: .; V: TRBV11-2; DNA: TGTGCCAGCAGCTCCGGACTGGAGTGGGTCTATGGCTACACCTTC; CDR3: CASSSGLEWVYGYTF
J: TRBJ2-2; size: few; D: .; V: TRBV6-6; DNA: TGTGCCAGCAGTTCGAGCAGGGGCGGGGAGCTGTTTTTT; CDR3: CASSSSRGGELFF
J: TRBJ2-5; size: .; D: .; V: TRBV27; DNA: TGTGCCAGCAGTTTATCGACACAGGGCGGGAAGACCCAGTACTTC; CDR3: CASSLSTQGGKTQYF
J: TRBJ1-1; size: .; D: .; V: TRBV5-1; DNA: TGCGCCAGCAGCTTTAGGGTCGGGACTGAAGCTTTCTTT; CDR3: CASSFRVGTEAFF
J: TRBJ2-1; size: once; D: TRBD2; V: TRBV7-2; DNA: TGTGCCAGCAGCCCCTACGGGACTAGCGGGGGGGCGAACAATGAGCAGTTCTTC; CDR3: CASSPYGTSGGANNEQFF
J: TRBJ2-5; size: .; D: TRBD1; V: TRBV18; DNA: TGTGCCAGCTCACCGACCGGGACAGGGGCCCAAGAGACCCAGTACTTC; CDR3: CASSPTGTGAQETQYF
J: TRBJ1-5; size: .; D: .; V: TRBV2; DNA: TGTGCCAGCAGGCCAGAGGGCGACCAGCCCCAGCATTTT; CDR3: CASRPEGDQPQHF
J: TRBJ2-1; size: .; D: TRBD2; V: TRBV11-3; DNA: TGTGCCAGCAGCAGGACTAGCGGGGGGTACAATGAGCAGTTCTTC; CDR3: CASSRTSGGYNEQFF
J: TRBJ2-6; size: .; D: TRBD2; V: TRBV19; DNA: TGTGCCAGTACTAGCGGGGGGGCCTTCCGCTCTGGGGCCAACGTCCTGACTTTC; CDR3: CASTSGGAFRSGANVLTF
J: TRBJ2-3; size: .; D: .; V: TRBV7-9; DNA: TGTGCCAGCAGCTTGGACGGGGGAGATACGCAGTATTTT; CDR3: CASSLDGGDTQYF
J: TRBJ2-1; size: .; D: TRBD2; V: TRBV4-3; DNA: TGCGCCAGCAGCCAACTTAGAGCGGGGACCTACAATGAGCAGTTCTTC; CDR3: CASSQLRAGTYNEQFF
J: TRBJ2-7; size: .; D: .; V: TRBV10-3; DNA: TGTGCCATCAGTGGGCCACAGACAGGCCACTACGAGCAGTACTTC; CDR3: CAISGPQTGHYEQYF
J: TRBJ1-4; size: .; D: TRBD1; V: TRBV19; DNA: TGTGCCAGTTATGGGACAGGGAAGGAAAAACTGTTTTTT; CDR3: CASYGTGKEKLFF
J: TRBJ2-5; size: .; D: .; V: TRBV27; DNA: TGTGCCAGCAGTTTAAATACCGCGGTAGCGAGGCAGACCCAGTACTTC; CDR3: CASSLNTAVARQTQYF
J: TRBJ1-6; size: .; D: .; V: TRBV5-1; DNA: TGCGCCAGCAGCTTGGATACATCCCGAAGACCATATAATTCACCCCTCCACTTT; CDR3: CASSLDTSRRPYNSPLHF
J: TRBJ1-3; size: .; D: .; V: TRBV7-2; DNA: TGTGCCAGCAGCTTAACTCGCTCTGGAAACACCATATATTTT; CDR3: CASSLTRSGNTIYF
J: TRBJ1-2; size: .; D: TRBD1; V: TRBV7-3; DNA: TGTGCCAGCAGCTTGGGACAGGGTAACTATGGCTACACCTTC; CDR3: CASSLGQGNYGYTF
J: TRBJ1-1; size: .; D: .; V: TRBV19; DNA: TGTGCCAGTAGTATTCTGGGTCTGAGGGGCACTGAAGCTTTCTTT; CDR3: CASSILGLRGTEAFF
J: TRBJ2-3; size: .; D: .; V: TRBV27; DNA: TGTGCCAGCAGTCCTACTTCAGATACGCAGTATTTT; CDR3: CASSPTSDTQYF
J: TRBJ1-1; size: .; D: TRBD1; V: TRBV7-9; DNA: TGTGCCAGCAGCTGGGGACAGGGGGACACTGAAGCTTTCTTT; CDR3: CASSWGQGDTEAFF
J: TRBJ2-5; size: .; D: .; V: TRBV29-1; DNA: TGCAGCGTTGAAGATGGAACCTCCTCAGGAGAGACCCAGTACTTC; CDR3: CSVEDGTSSGETQYF
J: TRBJ2-7; size: .; D: TRBD1; V: TRBV7-9; DNA: TGTGCCAGCAGCGAAGCCACAGGGGTAGGCTACGAGCAGTACTTC; CDR3: CASSEATGVGYEQYF